These T cell receptor beta chains were read from a single sample in a study of cytomegalovirus exposure and HLA in healthy donors. Clones were sequenced by immunoSEQ multiplex PCR, and TCRdb holds only the in-frame ones, with some missing. The data contain over 150,000 clones, over 70% of them singletons. Input material: PBMCs. Every receptor here comes from a man younger than 45 in good health and CMV-seropositive. Both conserved end residues are part of each CDR3. Fields, in order: CDR3 protein, CDR3 DNA, clone size, V gene, D gene, J gene. D genes are given only for firm matches. Only some rows state a clone size, as once, few, many or a class for expanded clones.

CDR3aa: CASSLEASTYEQYF
CDR3nt: TGTGCCAGCAGCTTGGAAGCTAGTACCTACGAGCAGTACTTC
abundance: -
v_gene: TRBV5-4
d_gene: -
j_gene: TRBJ2-7

CDR3aa: CSVETGNEQFF
CDR3nt: TGCAGCGTCGAAACAGGCAATGAGCAGTTCTTC
abundance: -
v_gene: TRBV29-1
d_gene: -
j_gene: TRBJ2-1

CDR3aa: CASSRGLGLADEQFF
CDR3nt: TGCGCCAGCAGTCGAGGACTCGGCTTGGCGGATGAGCAGTTCTTC
abundance: -
v_gene: TRBV4-1
d_gene: -
j_gene: TRBJ2-1

CDR3aa: CATSSFSGVGTDTQCF
CDR3nt: TGTGCCACCAGCAGTTTTTCGGGAGTAGGCACAGATACGCAGTGTTTT
abundance: -
v_gene: TRBV15
d_gene: -
j_gene: TRBJ2-3

CDR3aa: CASSLQGLNEKLFF
CDR3nt: TGTGCCAGCAGCTTACAGGGACTAAATGAAAAACTGTTTTTT
abundance: -
v_gene: TRBV7-8
d_gene: -
j_gene: TRBJ1-4

CDR3aa: CASSAGLAGYEQYF
CDR3nt: TGTGCCAGCAGCGCGGGACTAGCGGGGTACGAGCAGTACTTC
abundance: -
v_gene: TRBV9
d_gene: TRBD2
j_gene: TRBJ2-7

CDR3aa: CASSLGLAGSLPSTDTQYF
CDR3nt: TGTGCCAGCAGCTTAGGCTTAGCGGGATCCTTACCTAGCACAGATACGCAGTATTTT
abundance: -
v_gene: TRBV13
d_gene: TRBD2
j_gene: TRBJ2-3

CDR3aa: CASSYSDGGSYEQYF
CDR3nt: TGTGCCAGCAGTTACTCCGACGGGGGCTCCTACGAGCAGTACTTC
abundance: -
v_gene: TRBV6-5
d_gene: -
j_gene: TRBJ2-7

CDR3aa: CASSHTSGDRGCGAFF
CDR3nt: TGCGCCAGCAGCCATACATCCGGCGACAGGGGGTGTGGGGCTTTCTTT
abundance: -
v_gene: TRBV5-1
d_gene: TRBD1
j_gene: TRBJ1-1

CDR3aa: CASSQGQRGGAAGNTIYF
CDR3nt: TGCGCCAGCAGCCAAGGGCAGCGTGGAGGGGCGGCCGGAAACACCATATATTTT
abundance: -
v_gene: TRBV4-1
d_gene: -
j_gene: TRBJ1-3

CDR3aa: CASSNAGTGSYEQYF
CDR3nt: TGTGCCAGCAGCAACGCCGGGACAGGTAGCTACGAGCAGTACTTC
abundance: once
v_gene: TRBV5-6
d_gene: TRBD1
j_gene: TRBJ2-7

CDR3aa: CASSYGQGEGYTF
CDR3nt: TGCGCCAGCAGCTACGGACAGGGGGAGGGCTACACCTTC
abundance: -
v_gene: TRBV5-1
d_gene: TRBD1
j_gene: TRBJ1-2

CDR3aa: CASSYGVNQPQHF
CDR3nt: TGTGCCAGCAGTTACGGAGTAAATCAGCCCCAGCATTTT
abundance: once
v_gene: TRBV6-5
d_gene: -
j_gene: TRBJ1-5

CDR3aa: CSGAGLSETQYF
CDR3nt: TGCAGCGGAGCGGGACTCTCGGAGACCCAGTACTTC
abundance: -
v_gene: TRBV29-1
d_gene: TRBD2
j_gene: TRBJ2-5

CDR3aa: CASLELAKNIQYF
CDR3nt: TGTGCCAGCCTCGAACTAGCCAAAAACATTCAGTACTTC
abundance: -
v_gene: TRBV7-2
d_gene: -
j_gene: TRBJ2-4

CDR3aa: CASSPGLAGDVAKNIQYF
CDR3nt: TGTGCCAGCAGCCCGGGACTAGCGGGAGACGTAGCCAAAAACATTCAGTACTTC
abundance: -
v_gene: TRBV7-2
d_gene: TRBD2
j_gene: TRBJ2-4

CDR3aa: CAWSTGGDEKLFF
CDR3nt: TGTGCCTGGAGCACAGGGGGGGATGAAAAACTGTTTTTT
abundance: -
v_gene: TRBV30
d_gene: TRBD1
j_gene: TRBJ1-4

CDR3aa: CASSPPWLAGGQETQYF
CDR3nt: TGTGCCAGCTCACCACCCTGGCTAGCGGGAGGACAAGAGACCCAGTACTTC
abundance: few
v_gene: TRBV18
d_gene: TRBD2
j_gene: TRBJ2-5

CDR3aa: CASSLLVSLSGETQYF
CDR3nt: TGTGCCAGCAGCTTGCTAGTGAGCCTCAGCGGGGAGACCCAGTACTTC
abundance: -
v_gene: TRBV5-6
d_gene: -
j_gene: TRBJ2-5

CDR3aa: CASSPQTGGDTDTQYF
CDR3nt: TGTGCCAGCTCACCGCAGACAGGGGGGGACACAGATACGCAGTATTTT
abundance: once
v_gene: TRBV18
d_gene: TRBD1
j_gene: TRBJ2-3

CDR3aa: CASRLTGGRNEKLFF
CDR3nt: TGTGCCAGCAGGTTAACAGGGGGCAGGAATGAAAAACTGTTTTTT
abundance: -
v_gene: TRBV25-1
d_gene: TRBD1
j_gene: TRBJ1-4

CDR3aa: CAWSGRRTSPTTDTQYF
CDR3nt: TGTGCCTGGAGTGGAAGACGGACTAGCCCAACCACAGATACGCAGTATTTT
abundance: -
v_gene: TRBV30
d_gene: TRBD2
j_gene: TRBJ2-3

CDR3aa: CASTRGGLATNEKLFF
CDR3nt: TGTGCCAGCACCCGGGGGGGCTTAGCAACTAATGAAAAACTGTTTTTT
abundance: -
v_gene: TRBV28
d_gene: -
j_gene: TRBJ1-4

CDR3aa: CSILAGGSTDTQYF
CDR3nt: TGCAGCATACTAGCGGGAGGAAGCACAGATACGCAGTATTTT
abundance: -
v_gene: TRBV29-1
d_gene: TRBD2
j_gene: TRBJ2-3

CDR3aa: CASSVSGTLNTEAFF
CDR3nt: TGTGCCAGCAGCGTATCGGGGACTTTGAACACTGAAGCTTTCTTT
abundance: -
v_gene: TRBV9
d_gene: -
j_gene: TRBJ1-1

CDR3aa: CASSVGTSGSTDTQYF
CDR3nt: TGTGCCAGCAGCGTAGGGACTAGCGGAAGCACAGATACGCAGTATTTT
abundance: -
v_gene: TRBV9
d_gene: TRBD2
j_gene: TRBJ2-3

CDR3aa: CASSDLTGTEAFF
CDR3nt: TGTGCCAGCAGCGATTTAACAGGGACCGAAGCTTTCTTT
abundance: -
v_gene: TRBV6-4
d_gene: -
j_gene: TRBJ1-1

CDR3aa: CASSLFSGTGDNEQFF
CDR3nt: TGCGCCAGCAGCCTCTTCTCCGGGACTGGGGACAATGAGCAGTTCTTC
abundance: -
v_gene: TRBV4-1
d_gene: -
j_gene: TRBJ2-1

CDR3aa: CASSLGVRNLDNEQFF
CDR3nt: TGTGCCAGCAGCTTAGGGGTCCGGAATCTTGACAATGAGCAGTTCTTC
abundance: -
v_gene: TRBV5-4
d_gene: -
j_gene: TRBJ2-1

CDR3aa: CASSSTPRLAGVREQYF
CDR3nt: TGTGCCAGCAGTTCCACCCCCAGACTAGCGGGAGTTCGAGAGCAGTACTTC
abundance: -
v_gene: TRBV27
d_gene: TRBD2
j_gene: TRBJ2-7

CDR3aa: CASSPRPGANTGELFF
CDR3nt: TGTGCCAGCAGCCCCAGGCCGGGGGCGAACACCGGGGAGCTGTTTTTT
abundance: -
v_gene: TRBV7-3
d_gene: -
j_gene: TRBJ2-2

CDR3aa: CASKETGSYNEQFF
CDR3nt: TGTGCCAGCAAGGAGACAGGGTCTTACAATGAGCAGTTCTTC
abundance: -
v_gene: TRBV2
d_gene: TRBD1
j_gene: TRBJ2-1

CDR3aa: CASSTGGDTQYF
CDR3nt: TGCGCCAGCAGCACGGGAGGAGATACGCAGTATTTT
abundance: -
v_gene: TRBV5-1
d_gene: TRBD2
j_gene: TRBJ2-3

CDR3aa: CASSVGITGNEQFF
CDR3nt: TGTGCCAGCAGTGTAGGGATTACGGGGAATGAGCAGTTCTTC
abundance: -
v_gene: TRBV2
d_gene: -
j_gene: TRBJ2-1

CDR3aa: CASSRTSGSPGNEQFF
CDR3nt: TGTGCCAGCAGTCGGACTAGCGGGAGCCCTGGCAATGAGCAGTTCTTC
abundance: -
v_gene: TRBV5-4
d_gene: TRBD2
j_gene: TRBJ2-1

CDR3aa: CASSNWAGGQKNIQYF
CDR3nt: TGTGCCAGCAGCAACTGGGCGGGAGGGCAAAAAAACATTCAGTACTTC
abundance: -
v_gene: TRBV21-1
d_gene: -
j_gene: TRBJ2-4

CDR3aa: CASNARTGGHYFYSNQPQHF
CDR3nt: TGTGCCAGCAACGCTCGGACAGGGGGCCATTACTTTTATAGCAATCAGCCCCAGCATTTT
abundance: -
v_gene: TRBV2
d_gene: TRBD1
j_gene: TRBJ1-5

CDR3aa: CASSRTGNSKETQYF
CDR3nt: TGTGCCAGCAGTCGGACAGGGAATTCGAAAGAGACCCAGTACTTC
abundance: -
v_gene: TRBV6-5
d_gene: TRBD1
j_gene: TRBJ2-5

CDR3aa: CASSRSGNEYEQYF
CDR3nt: TGTGCCAGCAGTCGAAGCGGGAATGAGTACGAGCAGTACTTC
abundance: few
v_gene: TRBV6-6
d_gene: TRBD2
j_gene: TRBJ2-7

CDR3aa: CASSLAVTAEQYF
CDR3nt: TGCGCCAGCAGCTTGGCCGTCACCGCGGAGCAGTACTTC
abundance: -
v_gene: TRBV5-1
d_gene: -
j_gene: TRBJ2-7

CDR3aa: CASSPGGPPDTQYF
CDR3nt: TGCGCCAGCAGCCCAGGGGGCCCCCCAGATACGCAGTATTTT
abundance: -
v_gene: TRBV23-1
d_gene: TRBD1
j_gene: TRBJ2-3

CDR3aa: CASSPAEGAGNTIYF
CDR3nt: TGTGCCAGCAGTCCCGCTGAGGGGGCTGGAAACACCATATATTTT
abundance: -
v_gene: TRBV7-8
d_gene: -
j_gene: TRBJ1-3

CDR3aa: CASSLTILAKNIQYF
CDR3nt: TGTGCCAGCAGCCTGACTATACTAGCCAAAAACATTCAGTACTTC
abundance: -
v_gene: TRBV27
d_gene: -
j_gene: TRBJ2-4

CDR3aa: CASRTSGANVLTF
CDR3nt: TGTGCCAGCAGGACTTCGGGGGCCAACGTCCTGACTTTC
abundance: -
v_gene: TRBV28
d_gene: -
j_gene: TRBJ2-6

CDR3aa: CASSLYQGNYEQYF
CDR3nt: TGCGCCAGCAGCTTGTACCAGGGTAACTACGAGCAGTACTTC
abundance: -
v_gene: TRBV5-1
d_gene: -
j_gene: TRBJ2-7

CDR3aa: CAIREYLGGYGYTF
CDR3nt: TGTGCCATCCGTGAGTACCTCGGCGGCTATGGCTACACCTTC
abundance: -
v_gene: TRBV6-1
d_gene: -
j_gene: TRBJ1-2

CDR3aa: CASSLLLGNTIYF
CDR3nt: TGTGCCAGCAGCTTACTTCTAGGAAACACCATATATTTT
abundance: -
v_gene: TRBV7-9
d_gene: -
j_gene: TRBJ1-3

CDR3aa: CASSLGQGKETQYF
CDR3nt: TGTGCCAGCAGCTTGGGACAGGGGAAGGAGACCCAGTACTTC
abundance: -
v_gene: TRBV5-6
d_gene: TRBD1
j_gene: TRBJ2-5

CDR3aa: CASSSSEKLFF
CDR3nt: TGTGCCAGCAGCTCTTCCGAAAAACTGTTTTTT
abundance: -
v_gene: TRBV7-9
d_gene: -
j_gene: TRBJ1-4

CDR3aa: CAISDGGEGNQPQHF
CDR3nt: TGTGCCATCAGTGATGGGGGGGAAGGCAATCAGCCCCAGCATTTT
abundance: -
v_gene: TRBV10-3
d_gene: -
j_gene: TRBJ1-5

CDR3aa: CASNLGAGLGTQYF
CDR3nt: TGTGCCAGCAACCTGGGTGCGGGCCTTGGTACGCAGTATTTT
abundance: -
v_gene: TRBV27
d_gene: -
j_gene: TRBJ2-3

CDR3aa: CASSQKTLAGGPNEQFF
CDR3nt: TGTGCCAGCAGCCAAAAGACTCTAGCGGGAGGCCCCAATGAGCAGTTCTTC
abundance: -
v_gene: TRBV4-2
d_gene: TRBD2
j_gene: TRBJ2-1

CDR3aa: CASSQAGLGYGYTF
CDR3nt: TGTGCCAGCAGCCAAGCGGGGTTGGGCTATGGCTACACCTTC
abundance: -
v_gene: TRBV4-2
d_gene: -
j_gene: TRBJ1-2

CDR3aa: CASSFQLAGGNEQYF
CDR3nt: TGCGCCAGCAGCTTCCAACTAGCGGGAGGCAACGAGCAGTACTTC
abundance: -
v_gene: TRBV5-1
d_gene: TRBD2
j_gene: TRBJ2-7

CDR3aa: CASSPRTLQETQYF
CDR3nt: TGCGCCAGCAGCCCCAGGACACTACAAGAGACCCAGTACTTC
abundance: -
v_gene: TRBV5-1
d_gene: -
j_gene: TRBJ2-5

CDR3aa: CASSYHQESAEAFF
CDR3nt: TGTGCCAGCAGTTACCACCAAGAGAGCGCTGAAGCTTTCTTT
abundance: few
v_gene: TRBV6-6
d_gene: -
j_gene: TRBJ1-1

CDR3aa: CASRSNYNSPLHF
CDR3nt: TGTGCCAGCAGGAGCAACTATAATTCACCCCTCCACTTT
abundance: -
v_gene: TRBV6-1
d_gene: -
j_gene: TRBJ1-6

CDR3aa: CASSLGWGGTMNTEAFF
CDR3nt: TGTGCCAGCAGCTTAGGTTGGGGCGGCACTATGAACACTGAAGCTTTCTTT
abundance: -
v_gene: TRBV7-2
d_gene: -
j_gene: TRBJ1-1

CDR3aa: CASSFGAGVGETQYF
CDR3nt: TGCGCCAGCAGCTTCGGAGCGGGAGTTGGAGAGACCCAGTACTTC
abundance: -
v_gene: TRBV5-1
d_gene: TRBD2
j_gene: TRBJ2-5